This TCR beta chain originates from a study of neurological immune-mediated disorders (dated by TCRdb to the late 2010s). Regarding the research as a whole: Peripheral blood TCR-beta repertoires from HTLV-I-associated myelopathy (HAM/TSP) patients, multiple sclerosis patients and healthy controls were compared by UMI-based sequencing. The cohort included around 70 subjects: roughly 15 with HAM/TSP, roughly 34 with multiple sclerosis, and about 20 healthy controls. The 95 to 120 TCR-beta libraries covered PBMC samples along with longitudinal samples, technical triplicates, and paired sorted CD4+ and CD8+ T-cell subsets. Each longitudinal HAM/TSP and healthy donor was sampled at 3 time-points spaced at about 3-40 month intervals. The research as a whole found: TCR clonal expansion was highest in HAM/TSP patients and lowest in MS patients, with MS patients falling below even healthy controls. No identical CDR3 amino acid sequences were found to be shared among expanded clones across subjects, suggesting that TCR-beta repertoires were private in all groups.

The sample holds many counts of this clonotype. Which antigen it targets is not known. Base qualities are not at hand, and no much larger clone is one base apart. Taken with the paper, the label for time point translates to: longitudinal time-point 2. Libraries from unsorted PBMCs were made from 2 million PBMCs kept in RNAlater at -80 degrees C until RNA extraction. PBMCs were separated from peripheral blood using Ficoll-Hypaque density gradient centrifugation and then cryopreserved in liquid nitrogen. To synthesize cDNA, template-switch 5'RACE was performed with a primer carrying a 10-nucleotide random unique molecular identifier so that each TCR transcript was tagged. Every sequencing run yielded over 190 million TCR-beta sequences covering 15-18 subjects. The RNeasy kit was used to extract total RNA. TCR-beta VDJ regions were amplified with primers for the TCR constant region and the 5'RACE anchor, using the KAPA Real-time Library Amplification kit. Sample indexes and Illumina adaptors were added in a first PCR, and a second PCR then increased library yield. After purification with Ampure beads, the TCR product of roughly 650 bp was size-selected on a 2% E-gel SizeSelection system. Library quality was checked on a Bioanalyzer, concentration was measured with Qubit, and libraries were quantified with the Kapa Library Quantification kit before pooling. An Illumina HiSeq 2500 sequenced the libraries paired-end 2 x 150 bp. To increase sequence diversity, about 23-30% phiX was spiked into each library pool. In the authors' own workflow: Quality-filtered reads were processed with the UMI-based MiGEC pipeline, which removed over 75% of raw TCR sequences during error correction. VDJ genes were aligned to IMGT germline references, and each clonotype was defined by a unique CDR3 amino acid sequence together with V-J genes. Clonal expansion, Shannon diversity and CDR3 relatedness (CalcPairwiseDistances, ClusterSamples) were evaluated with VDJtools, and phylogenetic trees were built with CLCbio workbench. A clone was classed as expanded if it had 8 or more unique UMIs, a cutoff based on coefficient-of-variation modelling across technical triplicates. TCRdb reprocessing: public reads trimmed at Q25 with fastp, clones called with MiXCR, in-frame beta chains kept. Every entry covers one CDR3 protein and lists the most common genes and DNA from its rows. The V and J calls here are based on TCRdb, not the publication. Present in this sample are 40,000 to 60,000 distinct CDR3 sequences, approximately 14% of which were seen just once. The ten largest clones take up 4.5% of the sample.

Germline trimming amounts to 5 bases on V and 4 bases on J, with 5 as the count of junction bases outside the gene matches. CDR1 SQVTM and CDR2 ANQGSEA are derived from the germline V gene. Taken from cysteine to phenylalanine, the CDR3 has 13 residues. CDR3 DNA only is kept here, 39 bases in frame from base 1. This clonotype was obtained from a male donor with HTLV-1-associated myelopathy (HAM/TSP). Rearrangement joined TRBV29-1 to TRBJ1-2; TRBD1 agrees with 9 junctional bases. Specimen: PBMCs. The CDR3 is CSVLTGGIYGYTF. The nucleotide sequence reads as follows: TGCAGCGTTTTGACAGGGGGGATCTATGGCTACACCTTC.